The rows below give T cell receptor beta chains drawn from one sample of a study of identical twins. TCRdb reprocessed the 5' RACE reads via MiXCR and lists one record per CDR3 protein. The sample contains 500,000 or so distinct CDR3 sequences, roughly 13% of which appear only once. These data also formed part of another study, on yellow fever vaccine responses in identical twins.

The specimen was CD4+ T cells sorted from blood. The receptors here all came from a young woman in good health. The CDR3 runs from the conserved cysteine through the conserved F or W. Each record gives: clone size, J gene, V gene, D gene, CDR3 protein, CDR3 DNA. The D gene is left open where the match is weak. Rows give clone size only sometimes, using once, few, many, or a class for an expanded clone.

clone size: many; J gene: TRBJ1-5; V gene: TRBV28; D gene: -; CDR3 protein: CASRPTNRVSQPQHF; CDR3 DNA: TGTGCCAGCAGGCCGACAAACAGGGTTTCTCAGCCCCAGCATTTT
clone size: -; J gene: TRBJ2-1; V gene: TRBV11-3; D gene: -; CDR3 protein: CASSPGTAGRYNEQFF; CDR3 DNA: TGTGCCAGCAGCCCCGGTACGGCGGGAAGATACAATGAGCAGTTCTTC
clone size: -; J gene: TRBJ1-5; V gene: TRBV28; D gene: -; CDR3 protein: CASNSDGYNQPQHF; CDR3 DNA: TGTGCCAGCAACTCGGACGGTTACAATCAGCCCCAGCATTTT
clone size: -; J gene: TRBJ2-5; V gene: TRBV28; D gene: -; CDR3 protein: CASGAGTQYF; CDR3 DNA: TGTGCCAGCGGGGCTGGGACCCAGTACTTC
clone size: -; J gene: TRBJ2-3; V gene: TRBV24-1; D gene: TRBD2; CDR3 protein: CATSDGRDFTDTQYF; CDR3 DNA: TGTGCCACCAGTGATGGGAGGGACTTCACAGATACGCAGTATTTT
clone size: few; J gene: TRBJ2-1; V gene: TRBV12-3/TRBV12-4; D gene: TRBD2; CDR3 protein: CASRKPGTSGTNEQFF; CDR3 DNA: TGTGCCAGCAGGAAACCCGGGACTAGCGGGACCAATGAGCAGTTCTTC
clone size: once; J gene: TRBJ2-3; V gene: TRBV20-1; D gene: TRBD2; CDR3 protein: CCAPDVASGIDTQYF; CDR3 DNA: TGCTGTGCCCCGGACGTGGCTAGCGGGATTGATACGCAGTATTTT
clone size: few; J gene: TRBJ2-1; V gene: TRBV11-1; D gene: TRBD2; CDR3 protein: CASSEGLAGSSPYNEQFF; CDR3 DNA: TGTGCCAGCAGCGAAGGACTAGCGGGCTCTTCCCCCTACAATGAGCAGTTCTTC
clone size: few; J gene: TRBJ2-4; V gene: TRBV7-2; D gene: -; CDR3 protein: CASSLRASIQYF; CDR3 DNA: TGTGCCAGCAGCCTCAGGGCAAGCATTCAGTACTTC
clone size: few; J gene: TRBJ1-6; V gene: TRBV14; D gene: TRBD1; CDR3 protein: CASSLPRTGYNSPLHF; CDR3 DNA: TGTGCCAGCAGCCTACCTCGGACAGGGTATAATTCACCCCTCCACTTT
clone size: few; J gene: TRBJ2-7; V gene: TRBV7-9; D gene: TRBD1; CDR3 protein: CASSLGTGTEEQYF; CDR3 DNA: TGTGCCAGCAGCTTAGGGACAGGGACAGAAGAGCAGTACTTC
clone size: few; J gene: TRBJ2-3; V gene: TRBV7-8; D gene: TRBD1; CDR3 protein: CASSARTGGDADTQYF; CDR3 DNA: TGTGCCAGCAGCGCCAGGACAGGGGGTGACGCAGATACGCAGTATTTT
clone size: few; J gene: TRBJ2-7; V gene: TRBV12-3/TRBV12-4; D gene: -; CDR3 protein: CASTSIAALYEQYF; CDR3 DNA: TGTGCCAGCACCTCAATAGCGGCCCTGTACGAGCAGTACTTC
clone size: few; J gene: TRBJ1-1; V gene: TRBV7-2; D gene: -; CDR3 protein: CASSLRQGSTEAFF; CDR3 DNA: TGTGCCAGCAGCTTAAGGCAGGGATCCACTGAAGCTTTCTTT
clone size: many; J gene: TRBJ2-5; V gene: TRBV5-1; D gene: -; CDR3 protein: CASRWDIQETQYF; CDR3 DNA: TGCGCCAGCAGATGGGACATCCAAGAGACCCAGTACTTC
clone size: -; J gene: TRBJ2-7; V gene: TRBV5-5; D gene: -; CDR3 protein: CASSLAEGVSITYEQYF; CDR3 DNA: TGTGCCAGCAGCTTGGCCGAAGGCGTCAGTATCACCTACGAGCAGTACTTC
clone size: few; J gene: TRBJ2-1; V gene: TRBV29-1; D gene: -; CDR3 protein: CSVEGGGEQFF; CDR3 DNA: TGCAGCGTTGAAGGCGGTGGCGAGCAGTTCTTC
clone size: few; J gene: TRBJ2-7; V gene: TRBV5-5; D gene: -; CDR3 protein: CASSSSRGTYEQYF; CDR3 DNA: TGTGCCAGCAGCTCCTCGAGGGGGACCTACGAGCAGTACTTC
clone size: -; J gene: TRBJ2-1; V gene: TRBV5-1; D gene: TRBD2; CDR3 protein: CASTFGTSGNNEQFF; CDR3 DNA: TGCGCCAGCACCTTCGGGACTAGCGGTAACAATGAGCAGTTCTTC
clone size: -; J gene: TRBJ1-6; V gene: TRBV27; D gene: TRBD1; CDR3 protein: CASSRNGQGDSNSPLHF; CDR3 DNA: TGTGCCAGCAGCCGCAATGGACAGGGGGATAGCAATTCACCCCTCCACTTT
clone size: -; J gene: TRBJ2-7; V gene: TRBV7-2; D gene: -; CDR3 protein: CASSLHENFYEQYF; CDR3 DNA: TGTGCCAGCAGCTTACATGAAAACTTTTACGAGCAGTACTTC
clone size: once; J gene: TRBJ1-1; V gene: TRBV12-5; D gene: -; CDR3 protein: CASGLGGDTEAFF; CDR3 DNA: TGTGCTAGTGGTTTGGGGGGTGACACTGAAGCTTTCTTT
clone size: -; J gene: TRBJ2-1; V gene: TRBV5-1; D gene: TRBD1; CDR3 protein: CASSLRDRYNEQFF; CDR3 DNA: TGCGCCAGCAGCCTAAGGGACAGATACAATGAGCAGTTCTTC
clone size: -; J gene: TRBJ2-6; V gene: TRBV2; D gene: -; CDR3 protein: CASQMRRGAQGGANVLTF; CDR3 DNA: TGTGCCAGCCAGATGAGGCGAGGGGCCCAGGGTGGGGCCAACGTCCTGACTTTC
clone size: few; J gene: TRBJ2-7; V gene: TRBV19; D gene: -; CDR3 protein: CASSIEAGYEQYF; CDR3 DNA: TGTGCCAGTAGTATAGAGGCAGGCTACGAGCAGTACTTC
clone size: few; J gene: TRBJ2-5; V gene: TRBV7-9; D gene: TRBD2; CDR3 protein: CASSLEGGDGETQYF; CDR3 DNA: TGTGCCAGCAGCTTGGAGGGAGGGGACGGGGAGACCCAGTACTTC
clone size: many; J gene: TRBJ2-1; V gene: TRBV25-1; D gene: -; CDR3 protein: CASAPEGPNEQFF; CDR3 DNA: TGTGCCAGCGCTCCTGAGGGGCCCAATGAGCAGTTCTTC
clone size: many; J gene: TRBJ2-2; V gene: TRBV9; D gene: TRBD1; CDR3 protein: CASSTQGGGNTGELFF; CDR3 DNA: TGTGCCAGCAGCACGCAAGGGGGCGGGAACACCGGGGAGCTGTTTTTT
clone size: few; J gene: TRBJ2-3; V gene: TRBV20-1; D gene: TRBD2; CDR3 protein: CSARDRGGTTDTQYF; CDR3 DNA: TGCAGTGCTAGAGATCGCGGGGGAACCACAGATACGCAGTATTTT
clone size: -; J gene: TRBJ2-1; V gene: TRBV20-1; D gene: TRBD2; CDR3 protein: CSSSGRANEQFF; CDR3 DNA: TGCAGTTCCAGCGGGAGGGCCAATGAGCAGTTCTTC